These T cell receptor beta chains were read from a single sample in a study of T cell responses to AZD1222 COVID-19 vaccine. Here immunoSEQ multiplex PCR was the method, and the copy in TCRdb shows in-frame clones only, minus some. The sample consists of 150,000 to 180,000 clones, around 90% of them appearing once. The specimen comprised peripheral blood, sampled on day 0 of AZD1222 vaccination. The receptors shown here come from an adult in good health. CDR3s include the opening cysteine and the closing phenylalanine or tryptophan. D genes are given only for firm matches. Only part of the rows carry a size: once, few, many, or a class if the clone is expanded.

D,V,J,size,DNA,CDR3
-,TRBV7-9,TRBJ2-6,-,TGTGCCAGCAGCTTACGTGGGGCGACTGGGGCCAACGTCCTGACTTTC,CASSLRGATGANVLTF
TRBD1,TRBV7-9,TRBJ1-2,once,TGTGCCAGCAGCTTGGGACAGGTTAACTATGGCTACACCTTC,CASSLGQVNYGYTF
-,TRBV19,TRBJ1-2,-,TGTGCCAGTAGTATCAACAGAGAGCTGAGAGGCTACACCTTC,CASSINRELRGYTF
TRBD1,TRBV14,TRBJ1-1,-,TGTGCCAGCAGCCCCGGACAGGGATTATCCATGAACACTGAAGCTTTCTTT,CASSPGQGLSMNTEAFF
TRBD1,TRBV29-1,TRBJ1-2,-,TGCAGCGCGGGGACAGGGCGAGGCTACACCTTC,CSAGTGRGYTF
-,TRBV7-2,TRBJ2-2,-,TGTGCCAGCAGCTTACAGGGTGCGGGGGAGCTGTTTTTT,CASSLQGAGELFF
-,TRBV10-3,TRBJ2-7,-,TGTGCCATCGCCAGGGTAGGCGACGAGCAGTACTTC,CAIARVGDEQYF
-,TRBV18,TRBJ2-3,-,TGTGCCAGCTCACCAGATAGGGATACGCAGTATTTT,CASSPDRDTQYF
-,TRBV11-1,TRBJ2-7,-,TGTGCCAGCAGCTTAGCGGGACACCTTCCCTACGAGCAGTACTTC,CASSLAGHLPYEQYF
TRBD2,TRBV6-2/TRBV6-3,TRBJ2-3,-,TGTGCCAGCAGTTCTCCGGGGGGGTCAGATACGCAGTATTTT,CASSSPGGSDTQYF
TRBD1,TRBV2,TRBJ2-2,-,TGTGCCAGCACAAGGGGGCAGTCTAACACCGGGGAGCTGTTTTTT,CASTRGQSNTGELFF
-,TRBV2,TRBJ1-3,-,TGTGCCAGCAGCGAACGGGGGTTCTCTGGAAACACCATATATTTT,CASSERGFSGNTIYF
-,TRBV29-1,TRBJ1-3,-,TGCAGCGCCGTGGACAAGACTGGAAACACCATATATTTT,CSAVDKTGNTIYF
-,TRBV6-1,TRBJ1-4,-,TGTGCCAGCAGTGAAGTGGGGAAGGAGGAAAAACTGTTTTTT,CASSEVGKEEKLFF
TRBD1,TRBV5-6,TRBJ2-1,-,TGTGCCAGCAGCTCGGGACAGGGTCTTCGCAATGAGCAGTTCTTC,CASSSGQGLRNEQFF
-,TRBV18,TRBJ1-6,-,TGTGCCAGCTCACCATCTGTAGGGGAGAGTTCACCCCTCCACTTT,CASSPSVGESSPLHF
TRBD1,TRBV19,TRBJ1-1,-,TGTGCCAGTAGTATTACAGGGGAAGTCACTGAAGCTTTCTTT,CASSITGEVTEAFF
TRBD1,TRBV12-3/TRBV12-4,TRBJ1-2,-,TGTGCCAGCAGTGAACAGGGGGCAGATAGCTACACCTTC,CASSEQGADSYTF
TRBD1,TRBV19,TRBJ1-1,-,TGTGCCAGTAGCAAACAGGGGGTGGGCACTGAAGCTTTCTTT,CASSKQGVGTEAFF
-,TRBV18,TRBJ1-1,-,TGTGCCAGCTCTGGGGCAGAACTCAACACTGAAGCTTTCTTT,CASSGAELNTEAFF
TRBD1,TRBV6-6,TRBJ2-5,once,TGTGCCAGCAGTCCCCCCGGACAGGGAGAAAAGACCCAGTACTTC,CASSPPGQGEKTQYF
TRBD2,TRBV9,TRBJ2-1,-,TGTGCCAGCAGCGTAGGCTTAGCGGGGGGCTACAATGAGCAGTTCTTC,CASSVGLAGGYNEQFF
-,TRBV7-2,TRBJ2-2,-,TGTGCCAGCAGCTTAGTCGCGGATAACACCGGGGAGCTGTTTTTT,CASSLVADNTGELFF
TRBD1,TRBV10-1,TRBJ2-2,few,TGCGCCAGGGGAGACAGGGCCCCAACCGGGGAGCTGTTTTTT,CARGDRAPTGELFF
-,TRBV7-2,TRBJ2-2,-,TGTGCCAGCAGCTCCAAATCGGCCTACCCCACCGGGGAGCTGTTTTTT,CASSSKSAYPTGELFF
-,TRBV7-2,TRBJ2-2,-,TGTGCCAGCAGCTTAAACGGGGGTGGCACCGGGGAGCTGTTTTTT,CASSLNGGGTGELFF
-,TRBV19,TRBJ2-7,-,TGTGCCAGTAGTCCCGGGCGATACGAGCAGTACTTC,CASSPGRYEQYF
-,TRBV4-3,TRBJ1-3,few,TGCGCCAGCAGCCAAGATCGTCAGGGCTCTGGAAACACCATATATTTT,CASSQDRQGSGNTIYF
-,TRBV7-2,TRBJ1-2,-,TGTGCCAGCAGCTTAGTAGCAGCGGGAACCTATGGCTACACCTTC,CASSLVAAGTYGYTF
-,TRBV11-2,TRBJ2-1,-,TGTGCCAGCAGCCGCAGGGGACATGAGCAGTTCTTC,CASSRRGHEQFF
-,TRBV9,TRBJ2-1,-,TGTGCCAGCAGCGCCCTCCTTGGGTCCTACAATGAGCAGTTCTTC,CASSALLGSYNEQFF
-,TRBV11-2,TRBJ1-1,-,TGTGCCAGCAGCCCCATGGGAAACACTGAAGCTTTCTTT,CASSPMGNTEAFF
-,TRBV29-1,TRBJ2-7,-,TGCAGCGTTGAAGATTGGGGCAAGAGCTCCTACGAGCAGTACTTC,CSVEDWGKSSYEQYF
-,TRBV3-1/TRBV3-2,TRBJ1-6,-,TGTGCCAGCAGCCGGGGACCTAATTCACCCCTCCACTTT,CASSRGPNSPLHF
-,TRBV7-2,TRBJ1-4,-,TGTGCCAGCAGCCCGAGGTCGGGGGAAAAACTGTTTTTT,CASSPRSGEKLFF
TRBD1,TRBV5-4,TRBJ1-1,-,TGTGCCAGCAGCTTGGCAGGGGGGGTGAACACTGAAGCTTTCTTT,CASSLAGGVNTEAFF
-,TRBV11-2,TRBJ1-2,-,TGTGCCAGCAGCTTAGATCGAAGGGGCATAAACTATGGCTACACCTTC,CASSLDRRGINYGYTF
-,TRBV4-1,TRBJ1-2,-,TGCGCCAGCAGCCTAGACCTCAAAGGCTTCTATGGCTACACCTTC,CASSLDLKGFYGYTF
-,TRBV21-1,TRBJ2-1,-,TGTGCCAGCAGCATCACGGACAGATACAATGAGCAGTTCTTC,CASSITDRYNEQFF
-,TRBV2,TRBJ1-1,-,TGTGCCAGCAGCCCAAATCATGGGGGTATGAACACTGAAGCTTTCTTT,CASSPNHGGMNTEAFF
-,TRBV6-5,TRBJ2-2,few,TGTGCCAGCACCCATTCCGGGACCGGGGAGCTGTTTTTT,CASTHSGTGELFF
-,TRBV11-3,TRBJ2-7,-,TGTGCCAGCAGCTCCCAAGGGGGTGGATTCGGCGAGCAGTACTTC,CASSSQGGGFGEQYF
TRBD1,TRBV9,TRBJ1-1,once,TGTGCCAGCAGCGCCCTCGGGACAGGGAACACTGAAGCTTTCTTT,CASSALGTGNTEAFF
-,TRBV19,TRBJ1-5,-,TGTGCCAGTAGTATTAATAGGGACAGCAATCAGCCCCAGCATTTT,CASSINRDSNQPQHF
-,TRBV28,TRBJ1-5,-,TGTGCCAGCAGTAGAGACAGGTTTAATCAGCCCCAGCATTTT,CASSRDRFNQPQHF
-,TRBV7-3,TRBJ1-2,-,TGTGCCAGCAGCAGAACGAGGGACGCCGGCTATGGCTACACCTTC,CASSRTRDAGYGYTF
TRBD1,TRBV3-1/TRBV3-2,TRBJ1-2,-,TGTGCCAGCAGCCAGCGGGACAGGGAGCTTCTTGGCTACACCTTC,CASSQRDRELLGYTF
TRBD1,TRBV10-3,TRBJ1-4,-,TGTGCCATCGGACAGGGGGCTAATGAAAAACTGTTTTTT,CAIGQGANEKLFF
TRBD1,TRBV19,TRBJ1-2,few,TGTGCCAGTAGTCCTAGGACAGGGTTTGGCTACACCTTC,CASSPRTGFGYTF
TRBD1,TRBV9,TRBJ1-4,-,TGTGCCAGCAGCCCGACCGGGGACAGGGACCAAAAACTGTTTTTT,CASSPTGDRDQKLFF
TRBD1,TRBV19,TRBJ2-3,few,TGTGCCAGTAGTCTATACCGGGACAGGGGTAATACGCAGTATTTT,CASSLYRDRGNTQYF
-,TRBV15,TRBJ2-5,-,TGTGCCACCAGCAGAGGGGCAGGGATCCAAGAGACCCAGTACTTC,CATSRGAGIQETQYF
TRBD1,TRBV4-3,TRBJ1-2,-,TGCGCCAGCAGATCAACAGGGGGCAGCTATGGCTACACCTTC,CASRSTGGSYGYTF
TRBD1,TRBV12-3/TRBV12-4,TRBJ2-5,-,TGTGCCAGCAGCCAGGGGGTCCAAGAGACCCAGTACTTC,CASSQGVQETQYF
-,TRBV9,TRBJ1-5,-,TGTGCCAGCAGCGTAGGGGCGGCGGGTGGCCAGCCCCAGCATTTT,CASSVGAAGGQPQHF
TRBD1,TRBV28,TRBJ1-1,-,TGTGCCAGCAGTTTATGGGGGACAGCTGAAGCTTTCTTT,CASSLWGTAEAFF
TRBD2,TRBV7-3,TRBJ2-3,-,TGTGCCAGCAGCTTAGCACTAGCGGTGGGGGCAGATACGCAGTATTTT,CASSLALAVGADTQYF